This passage covers 20 T cell receptor beta chains from one sample sequenced in a study of response to subunit inactivated influenza vaccine. MiXCR was run by TCRdb on the RT-PCR reads, yielding one entry per CDR3 protein. The sample includes around 150,000 distinct CDR3 sequences, roughly a tenth of them seen just once. This material consisted of non-naive T cells sorted from PBMCs, taken more than 35 days after vaccination. Receptors were obtained from a man aged 45 to 65 who received an inactivated influenza vaccine.

This clonotype was observed a handful of times. This chain joins TRBV5-6 and TRBJ2-7; possibly TRBD1 for D (6 bases). The CDR3 runs 12 residues. Germline V gene data show CDR1 as SGHDT and CDR2 as YYEEEE. Trimming pared 3 bases from V and 4 bases from J, leaving 8 bases between. CDR3 protein: CASSSRGYEQYF. Written as DNA, the CDR3 is TGTGCCAGCAGCTCGAGGGGGTACGAGCAGTACTTC.

The table lists this clonotype with a few counts. The chain recombines TRBV20-1 with TRBJ2-1; D assignment may be TRBD1 or TRBD2 (5 bases each). The V end lost 4 bases, the J end lost 1 base, and 11 bases lay between the germline ends. CDR3 size: 14 residues. The germline V gene has CDR1 DFQATT and CDR2 SNEGSKA (reference sequence). CDR3 coding DNA: TGCAGTGCTAAGGACGGGACGTCCTACAATGAGCAGTTCTTC. Protein product: CSAKDGTSYNEQFF.

The rearrangement joins TRBV20-1 to TRBJ2-7; 11 bases map to TRBD2. Per the germline V gene, CDR1 is DFQATT and CDR2 is SNEGSKA (reference sequence). V lost 4 bases, J lost 3 bases, and 5 bases stayed unmatched. CDR3 length: 14 residues. The DNA for the CDR3 is TGCAGTGCTACGGGACTAGCGGACGACTACGAGCAGTACTTC. Protein product: CSATGLADDYEQYF.

This clonotype was counted ten times or more. The gene calls are TRBV11-2 and TRBJ2-6; D is undetermined. The V gene's germline CDR1 is SGHAT and CDR2 FQNNGV. CDR3 length equals 14 residues. With 8 bases removed from V and 0 bases from J, the gap between germline ends came to 8 bases. CDR3 amino acids: CASQLNSGANVLTF. In nucleotides, the CDR3 is TGTGCCAGCCAATTAAACTCTGGGGCCAACGTCCTGACTTTC.

The DNA of the CDR3 is TGTGCCAGCAGTCTGAAGGGGGTGAACACTGAAGCTTTCTTT. Protein product: CASSLKGVNTEAFF. The chain couples TRBV27 to TRBJ1-1, with a possible D match to TRBD1 (6 bases). V was cut by 5 bases and J by 0 bases, with 10 bases left in between. CDR3 length equals 14 residues. From germline, CDR1 is MNHEY and CDR2 SMNVEV (reference sequence).

The chain employs TRBV27 and TRBJ2-3; TRBD1 aligns across 9 bases. With 5 bases clipped from V and 0 bases from J, the junction kept 6 bases outside the gene matches. The CDR3 covers 16 residues. The V gene's germline CDR1 is MNHEY and CDR2 SMNVEV (reference sequence). CDR3 DNA: TGTGCCAGCAGTACGCGACAGGGGGGGAGCACAGATACGCAGTATTTT. It codes for CASSTRQGGSTDTQYF.

The rearrangement links TRBV4-1 to TRBJ1-2; no clear D. CDR1 is MGHRA, CDR2 YSYEKL, per germline. The CDR3 runs to 15 residues. Trimming shortened V by 1 base and J by 0 bases, and 9 bases separated the two germline ends. The DNA of the CDR3 is TGCGCCAGCAGCCAAGCTCGTGTCACTAACTATGGCTACACCTTC. Encoded protein: CASSQARVTNYGYTF.

Many counts were recorded for this clonotype. V and J are TRBV7-2 and TRBJ2-3; TRBD2 aligns across 12 bases. This CDR3 has 15 amino acids. The germline V gene has CDR1 SGHTA and CDR2 FQGNSA. With V trimmed by 6 bases and J by 1 base, 2 bases remained unmatched. CDR3 loop: CASRLAGGRTDTQYF. The DNA for the CDR3 is TGTGCCAGCAGACTAGCGGGAGGCCGCACAGATACGCAGTATTTT.

The rearrangement links TRBV29-1 to TRBJ2-7; tentatively, D is TRBD1 (5 bases). CDR3 length: 11 residues. The germline CDR1 and CDR2 sequences are SQVTM and ANQGSEA. V lost 5 bases to trimming and J lost 3 bases, with 8 bases between them. The CDR3 DNA reads TGCAGCGTTCTGACAGACTACGAGCAGTACTTC. Translating gives CSVLTDYEQYF.

This clonotype has a handful of counts. CDR3 loop: CASSQESAEAFF. DNA for the CDR3: TGTGCCAGCAGCCAAGAGTCAGCTGAAGCTTTCTTT. The chain links TRBV3-1 to TRBJ1-1, with D unresolved. The germline gives CDR1 LGHDT, CDR2 YNNKEL (reference sequence). Trimming stripped 0 bases from V and 6 bases from J, with 5 bases between. This CDR3 contains 12 residues.

This clonotype occurred a few times. The V call is TRBV20-1, the J call TRBJ2-7, with D hard to call. Germline V gene data show CDR1 as DFQATT and CDR2 as SNEGSKA (reference sequence). V lost 3 bases, J lost 2 bases, and 14 bases lay in between. This CDR3 has 14 residues. The CDR3 loop is CSASQPGLTYEQYF. Written as DNA, the CDR3 is TGCAGTGCTAGTCAGCCGGGCCTGACCTACGAGCAGTACTTC.

The chain employs TRBV12-5 and TRBJ2-3, with D possibly TRBD2 on 6 matching bases. CDR1 and CDR2 (germline): LGHNT, FRNRAP. This CDR3 is 16 amino acids long. Trimming removed 3 bases at V and 0 bases at J, with 13 bases between. CDR3 residues: CASGLIRERSTDTQYF. CDR3 coding DNA: TGTGCTAGTGGTTTAATCCGGGAGCGTAGCACAGATACGCAGTATTTT. The variable domain in full, completed from reference TRBV12-5 and TRBJ2-3, reads DARVTQTPRHKVTEMGQEVTMRCQPILGHNTVFWYRQTMMQGLELLAYFRNRAPLDDSGMPKDRFSAEMPDATLATLKIQPSEPRDSAVYFCASGLIRERSTDTQYFGPGTRLTVL.

In its sample, this clonotype was seen many times. The gene calls are TRBV4-1 and TRBJ2-4, with 7 bases lining up with TRBD1. Germline V lookup: CDR1 MGHRA, CDR2 YSYEKL. The CDR3 covers 16 residues. The V gene end was trimmed by 1 base and the J gene end by 5 bases; junction bases not matched to a gene: 8. The CDR3 here is CASSQGQGILQNIQYF. The CDR3, as DNA: TGCGCCAGCAGCCAAGGACAGGGCATTCTCCAAAACATTCAGTACTTC.

The chain has TRBV6-2 or TRBV6-3 and TRBJ1-5, with TRBD1 identical over 7 bases. The CDR3 is 15 amino acids. J gave up 2 bases and V 2 bases, and 3 bases lay outside the gene matches. Germline V CDR1 and CDR2: MNHEY, SVGEGT. CDR3 in amino acids: CASSYVGQGNQPQHF. CDR3 in DNA: TGTGCCAGCAGTTACGTAGGACAGGGCAATCAGCCCCAGCATTTT.

The genes are TRBV2 and TRBJ2-2; D gene unclear. V lost 4 bases and J 1 base, leaving 10 bases between the germline ends. This CDR3 is 15 amino acids long. The V gene's germline CDR1 is SNHLY and CDR2 FYNNEI. The CDR3 spells CASSAGLENTGELFF. In nucleotides, the CDR3 is TGTGCCAGCAGTGCGGGCCTAGAGAACACCGGGGAGCTGTTTTTT. Supplemented by reference TRBV2 and TRBJ2-2, the full variable domain reads EPEVTQTPSHQVTQMGQEVILRCVPISNHLYFYWYRQILGQKVEFLVSFYNNEISEKSEIFDDQFSVERPDGSNFTLKIRSTKLEDSAMYFCASSAGLENTGELFFGEGSRLTVL.

The chain employs TRBV7-2 and TRBJ2-1; TRBD2 agrees at 11 bases. Trimming removed 2 bases from V and 5 bases from J; junction bases left unmatched: 8. This CDR3 has 17 amino acids. Germline V gives CDR1 SGHTA, CDR2 FQGNSA. The CDR3 DNA is TGTGCCAGCAGCTTACGCTGGGGACTAGCGGACAACAATGAGCAGTTCTTC. Protein sequence: CASSLRWGLADNNEQFF. Variable domain in full (rest from reference TRBV7-2 and TRBJ2-1): GAGVSQSPSNKVTEKGKDVELRCDPISGHTALYWYRQSLGQGLEFLIYFQGNSAPDKSGLPSDRFSAERTGGSVSTLTIQRTQQEDSAVYLCASSLRWGLADNNEQFFGPGTRLTVL.

With regard to this clonotype: A read error may produce the germline difference seen at one junction end. The V call is TRBV3-1, the J call TRBJ2-1, with D unclear. The CDR3 spans 15 residues. From germline, CDR1 is LGHDT and CDR2 YNNKEL (reference sequence). The CDR3 spells CACSQGNGNYNEQFF. For the CDR3, the DNA is TGTGCCTGCAGCCAAGGCAACGGCAATTACAATGAGCAGTTCTTC.

This clonotype was recorded at least ten times. This chain connects TRBV29-1 to TRBJ2-1; 7 nucleotides line up with TRBD1. Germline V lookup: CDR1 SQVTM, CDR2 ANQGSEA. The CDR3 spans 13 residues. With 5 bases clipped from V and 0 bases from J, the junction kept 1 base outside the gene matches. In nucleotides, the CDR3 is TGCAGCGTTCAGGGGGACTCCTACAATGAGCAGTTCTTC. The encoded protein is CSVQGDSYNEQFF.

The table lists this clonotype with a few counts. This chain's CDR3 is CASTLQLVRGGELFF. The CDR3 DNA reads as TGTGCCAGCACCCTACAACTAGTTCGTGGCGGGGAGCTGTTTTTT. The chain uses TRBV6-2 or TRBV6-3 and TRBJ2-2, with D possibly TRBD2 on 5 matching bases. The CDR3 is made up of 15 amino acids. Trimming left V 7 bases short and J 7 bases short, with 19 bases between. The germline CDR1 and CDR2 sequences are MNHEY and SVGEGT.

This clonotype was detected only a few times. One junction end disagrees with the germline gene, perhaps due to a read error. CDR3 sequence (DNA): TGTGCCAGCAGCGAAGTGGGGAACAATCAGCCCCAGCATTTT. Its protein is CASSEVGNNQPQHF. The chain carries TRBV6-1 and TRBJ1-5; D ambiguous. The germline V gene encodes CDR1 MNHNS and CDR2 SASEGT. CDR3 length: 14 amino acids.